This T cell receptor beta chain is from a study of blood T cell repertoires in COVID-19. Looking at the study overall: Specimens from acute and convalescent COVID-19 originated in the United States, Italy and Spain. PBMCs, B-cell-depleted T cells, or T cells were the source of the cDNA or gDNA that made up the material.

The authors' processing: Amplification from reference gene primers served as the basis for estimated nucleated cell counts. Sequenced by immunoSEQ multiplex PCR; TCRdb stores in-frame clones only, minus some. The D gene and trimming were derived from the DNA, and the V and J assignments and clone size from that table. Here the sample spans around 270,000 clones, about 89% being singletons. V was pared by 7 bases and J by 6 bases, with 8 bases of the junction left unmatched. Germline-derived CDR1 and CDR2 are MGHDK and SYGVNS. There are 14 residues in the CDR3. Material: peripheral blood. The clonotype comes from a man in his forties with acute or convalescent COVID-19. V and J are TRBV25-1 and TRBJ1-4; TRBD1 matches 7 bases. CDR3 sequence reads: CASTRGPWDEKLFF. The CDR3 DNA sequence: TGTGCCAGCACAAGGGGGCCCTGGGATGAAAAACTGTTTTTT.